This entry concerns a single T cell receptor beta chain. As yet, its antigen is unknown. The germline V and J ends were trimmed by 1 base and 0 bases, with 6 bases remaining between them. In germline, CDR1 is SGHTA, CDR2 FQGNSA. This CDR3 is built from 14 residues. The data belong to a study of cytomegalovirus exposure and HLA in healthy donors. Regarding the study as a whole: In a later analysis, common viral pathogens appeared linked to several of the most significant clusters. TCR beta sequences numbering 15,000 to 20,000 were associated with HLA alleles at 0.05 false discovery rate in a later analysis. Among TCR beta chains, those listed as cytomegalovirus-associated numbered approximately 150.

The PCR used 60 Vbeta and 13 Jbeta primers. Original handling: Approximately 79 million unique TCR beta chains, about 10 million of them shared, were counted by a later analysis. The assay was immunoSEQ multiplex PCR, and TCRdb's table has in-frame clones only and misses some. V, J and clone size reflect that table, while D and trimming were determined from the DNA. The repertoire holds about 110,000 clones, with more than 75% as singletons. The TCR sequence derives from a man in his forties in good health and CMV-seronegative. The source material was PBMCs. V is TRBV7-2 and J is TRBJ1-1; D is perhaps TRBD1 (6 bases). The CDR3 DNA reads as TGTGCCAGCAGCTTAGGACAGGTGAACACTGAAGCTTTCTTT. Protein product: CASSLGQVNTEAFF.